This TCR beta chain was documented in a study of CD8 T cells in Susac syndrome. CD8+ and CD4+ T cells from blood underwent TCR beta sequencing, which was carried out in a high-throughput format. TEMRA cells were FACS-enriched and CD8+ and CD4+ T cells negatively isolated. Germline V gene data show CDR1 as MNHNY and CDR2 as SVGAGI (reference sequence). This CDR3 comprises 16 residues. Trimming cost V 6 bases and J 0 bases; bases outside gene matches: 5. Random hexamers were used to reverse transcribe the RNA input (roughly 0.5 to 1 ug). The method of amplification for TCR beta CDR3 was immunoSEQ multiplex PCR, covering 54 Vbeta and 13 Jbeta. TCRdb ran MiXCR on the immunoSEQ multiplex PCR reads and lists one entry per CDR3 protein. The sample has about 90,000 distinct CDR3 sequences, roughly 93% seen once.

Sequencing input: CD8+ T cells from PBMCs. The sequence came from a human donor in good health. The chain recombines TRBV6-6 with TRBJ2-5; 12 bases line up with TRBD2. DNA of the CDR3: TGTGCCAGCAGCCGACTAGCGGGGGTTTACCAAGAGACCCAGTACTTC. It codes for CASSRLAGVYQETQYF.